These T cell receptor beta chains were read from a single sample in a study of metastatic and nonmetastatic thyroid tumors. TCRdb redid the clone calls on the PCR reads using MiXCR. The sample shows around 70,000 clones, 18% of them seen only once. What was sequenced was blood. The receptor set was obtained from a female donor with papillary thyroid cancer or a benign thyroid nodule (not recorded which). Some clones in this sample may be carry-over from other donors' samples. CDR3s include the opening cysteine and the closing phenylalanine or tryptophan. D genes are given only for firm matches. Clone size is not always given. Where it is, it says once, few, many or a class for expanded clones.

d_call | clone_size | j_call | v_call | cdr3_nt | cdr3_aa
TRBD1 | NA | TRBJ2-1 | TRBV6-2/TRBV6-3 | TGTGCCAGCAGTTACTCATACAGGGGAAGCTCCTACAATGAGCAGTTCTTC | CASSYSYRGSSYNEQFF
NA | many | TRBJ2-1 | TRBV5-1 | TGCGCCAGCAGCTTGGAGGTGGGTCCCCGTGAGCAGTTCTTC | CASSLEVGPREQFF
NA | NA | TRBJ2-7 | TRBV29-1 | TGCAGCGCCACAACAGGGAGTGAGCAGTACTTC | CSATTGSEQYF
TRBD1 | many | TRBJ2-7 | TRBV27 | TGTGCCAGCAGTTCCTACAGGGGGAGCTCCTACGAGCAGTACTTC | CASSSYRGSSYEQYF
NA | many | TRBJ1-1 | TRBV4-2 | TGTGCCAGCAGCCAAGACCAGGACCAGAACACTGAAGCTTTCTTT | CASSQDQDQNTEAFF
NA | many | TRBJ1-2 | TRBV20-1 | TGCAGTGTTGCGCCGTACATGTCTAGCCATGGCTACACCTTC | CSVAPYMSSHGYTF
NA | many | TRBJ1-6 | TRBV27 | TGTGCCAGCAGGAGATCTTCGGCAGGGACCGGATCACCCCTCCACTTT | CASRRSSAGTGSPLHF
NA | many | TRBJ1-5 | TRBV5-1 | TGCGCCAGCAGCTTGCTTTCCGGGCACAATCAGCCCCAGCATTTT | CASSLLSGHNQPQHF
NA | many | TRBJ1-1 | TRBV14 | TGTGCCAGCAGCCAAGTAGGGATTGAAGCTTTCTTT | CASSQVGIEAFF
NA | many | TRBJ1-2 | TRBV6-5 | TGTGCCAGCAGTTACTCCTTATCGACAGTTAACTATGGCTACACCTTC | CASSYSLSTVNYGYTF
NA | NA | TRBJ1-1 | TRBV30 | TGTGCCTGGAGTCTCGGGGAAACTGAAGCTTTCTTT | CAWSLGETEAFF
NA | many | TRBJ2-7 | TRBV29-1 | TGCAGCGCTAACACAGGAATCTACGAGCAGTACTTC | CSANTGIYEQYF
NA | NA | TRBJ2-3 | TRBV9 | TGTGCCAGCATCGTAGCTCCGCTAGCGTCAAGCACAGATACGCAGTATTTT | CASIVAPLASSTDTQYF
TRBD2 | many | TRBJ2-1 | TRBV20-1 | TGCAGTGCCGTTAGACCTAGCGGGAGGTACAATGAGCAGTTCTTC | CSAVRPSGRYNEQFF
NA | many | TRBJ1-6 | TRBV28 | TGTGCCAGCAGTTTACCCGGGGCAAATTCACCCCTCCACTTT | CASSLPGANSPLHF
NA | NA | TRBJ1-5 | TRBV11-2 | TGTGCCAGCAGCTTAAGGGAGGGGATAAGGGGCAATCAGCCCCAGCATTTT | CASSLREGIRGNQPQHF
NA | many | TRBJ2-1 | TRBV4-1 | TGCGCCAGCAGCCAATTTTTCGGGACAAACAATGAGCAGTTCTTC | CASSQFFGTNNEQFF
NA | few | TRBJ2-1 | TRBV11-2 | TGTGCCAGCAGCTTAGGGTCGGGAGTGGGTCGTGAGCAGTTCTTC | CASSLGSGVGREQFF
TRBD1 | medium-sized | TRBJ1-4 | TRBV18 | TGTGCCAGCTCACCACCGACAGGGGCCGGCAATGAAAAACTGTTTTTT | CASSPPTGAGNEKLFF
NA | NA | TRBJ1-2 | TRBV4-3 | TGCGCCAGCAGCCAAGATGGGACCCGGCGTGGCTACACCTTC | CASSQDGTRRGYTF
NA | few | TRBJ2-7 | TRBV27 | TGTGCCAGCAGCTTGGACATCAGCGCCTCCTACGAGCAGTACTTC | CASSLDISASYEQYF
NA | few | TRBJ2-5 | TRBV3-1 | TGTGCCAGCAGCCAAGTCAAACTACAGGAGACCCAGTACTTC | CASSQVKLQETQYF
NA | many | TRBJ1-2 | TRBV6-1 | TGTGCCAGCAGTTCGCCGGACACCAGATATGGCTACACCTTC | CASSSPDTRYGYTF
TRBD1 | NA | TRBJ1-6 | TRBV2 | TGTGCCAGCAGACTGGGACAGATTAATTCACCCCTCCACTTT | CASRLGQINSPLHF
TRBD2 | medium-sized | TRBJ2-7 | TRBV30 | TGTGCCGGGAACGGGGAGGGTTCCTACGAGCAGTACTTC | CAGNGEGSYEQYF
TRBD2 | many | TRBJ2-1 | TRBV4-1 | TGCGCCAGCAGCCAAGTACCCAGCGGGAGAGAATACAATGAGCAGTTCTTC | CASSQVPSGREYNEQFF
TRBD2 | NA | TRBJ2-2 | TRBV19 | TGTGCCAGTGGTACCGATCTAGCGGGAGGGGTAAAGTCCGGGGAGCTGTTTTTT | CASGTDLAGGVKSGELFF
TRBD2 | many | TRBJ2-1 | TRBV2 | TGTGCCAGCAGAACGACTAGCGGGGGTAATGAGCAGTTCTTC | CASRTTSGGNEQFF
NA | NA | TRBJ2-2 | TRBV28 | TGTGCCAGCAGTTTACAGACCGGGGAGCTGTTTTTT | CASSLQTGELFF
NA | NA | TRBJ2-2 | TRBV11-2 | TGTGAAAGCAGCCCCGTGGGGGGCTCTTCGAACACCGGGGAGCTGTTTTTT | CESSPVGGSSNTGELFF
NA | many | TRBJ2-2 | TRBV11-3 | TGTGCCAGCAGCTTATCCAGGGGTAACACCGGGGAGCTGTTTTTT | CASSLSRGNTGELFF
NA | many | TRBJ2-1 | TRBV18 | TGTGCCAGCTCACCGCCCGGGACCCCTAGGAATGAGCAGTTCTTC | CASSPPGTPRNEQFF
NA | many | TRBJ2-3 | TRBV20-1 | TGCAGTGCTAGCGGGATTAGCACAGATACGCAGTATTTT | CSASGISTDTQYF
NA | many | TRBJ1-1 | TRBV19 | TGTGCCAGTAATTACCGACAGACTGAAGCTTTCTTT | CASNYRQTEAFF
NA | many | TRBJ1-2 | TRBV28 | TGTGCCAGCAGTTTATCCGGGTTCCAGGGCTACACCTTC | CASSLSGFQGYTF
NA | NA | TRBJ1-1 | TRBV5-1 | TGCGCCAGCAGCTTGGGCGCAGTTTCGATGAACACTGAAGCTTTCTTT | CASSLGAVSMNTEAFF
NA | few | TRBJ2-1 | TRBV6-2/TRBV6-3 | TGTGCCAGCAGTTACCCCCCACAGGGAGACGAGCAGTTCTTC | CASSYPPQGDEQFF
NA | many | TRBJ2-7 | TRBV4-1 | TGCGCCAGCAGTGAACCGGGCCCTGCCCTCGAGCAGTACTTC | CASSEPGPALEQYF
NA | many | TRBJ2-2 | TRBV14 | TGTGCCAGCAGCCAAGTCAACACCGGGGAGCTGTTTTTT | CASSQVNTGELFF
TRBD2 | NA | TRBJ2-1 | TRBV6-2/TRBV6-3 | TGTGCCAGCAGGTGTCTAGCGGCGGAGGGGCAGTTCTTC | CASRCLAAEGQFF
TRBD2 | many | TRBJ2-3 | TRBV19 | TGTGCCAGTAGTTTAGGGACTAGCGGGAATACGCAGTATTTT | CASSLGTSGNTQYF
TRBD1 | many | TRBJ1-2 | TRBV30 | TGTGCCTGGAGTGCCGACAGGGGGCGGGGGGGCTACACCTTC | CAWSADRGRGGYTF
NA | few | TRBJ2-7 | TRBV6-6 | TGTGCCAGCAGTTACAGTTGCGCTGCTCCCTACGAGCAGTACTTC | CASSYSCAAPYEQYF
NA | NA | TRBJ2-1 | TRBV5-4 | TGTGCCAGCATCTCAAAGAAGGCGTTGAGCTCCTACAATGAGCAGTTCTTC | CASISKKALSSYNEQFF
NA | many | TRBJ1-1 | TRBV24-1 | TGTGCCACCAGTGACTGGACAGAAGGAGCTTTCTTT | CATSDWTEGAFF
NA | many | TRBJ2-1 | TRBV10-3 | TGTGCCATCAGTGGCGGCGGGGTCTCCTACAATGAGCAGTTCTTC | CAISGGGVSYNEQFF
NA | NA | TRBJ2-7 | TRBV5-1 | TGCGCCAGCAGCTTGGTCTCCCAGGGAGGAGACGAGCAGTACTTC | CASSLVSQGGDEQYF
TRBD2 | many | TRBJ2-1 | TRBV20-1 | TGCAGTGCTAGATGGACTAGCGGGACGTACAATGAGCAGTTCTTC | CSARWTSGTYNEQFF
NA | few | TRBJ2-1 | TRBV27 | TGTGCCACCAGTGATTCTCGACCGACACTGCAGTTCTTC | CATSDSRPTLQFF
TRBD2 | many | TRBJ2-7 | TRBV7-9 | TGTGCCAGCAGCTTAACTAGCGGGAGCTCCTACGAGCAGTACTTC | CASSLTSGSSYEQYF
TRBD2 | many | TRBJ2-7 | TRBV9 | TGTGCCAGCAGCGTAGGGGGCGGGAGCGAGCAGTACTTC | CASSVGGGSEQYF
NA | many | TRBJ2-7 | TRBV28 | TGTGCCAGCAGTGGGGACCTAAGACCCTACGAGCAGTACTTC | CASSGDLRPYEQYF